This entry lists 5 T cell receptor beta chains sequenced from one sample in a study of blood T cell repertoires in COVID-19. Assay: immunoSEQ multiplex PCR; the TCRdb copy retains only in-frame clones and omits some. This sample has roughly 52,000 clones, with roughly 90% found just once. Specimen: peripheral blood. The receptor source for this set is a man aged 35-49 years with COVID-19, enrolled during active disease.

The rearrangement links TRBV12-3 or TRBV12-4 to TRBJ2-1; D is uncertain. CDR3 length: 12 amino acids. The V end was cut by 1 base, the J end by 9 bases, with 7 bases between. CDR3 DNA: TGTGCCAGCAGTTTAGGGCCTAGTGAGCAGTTCTTC. Translated: CASSLGPSEQFF.

The rearrangement uses TRBV6-4 and TRBJ1-2; TRBD1 matches 7 bases. With 0 bases clipped from V and 6 bases from J, the junction kept 7 bases outside the gene matches. Germline-derived CDR1 and CDR2 are MRHNA and SNTAGT. This CDR3 contains 15 residues. The CDR3 nucleotides read TGTGCCAGCAGTGACTCGAACAGGGGACGGGATGGCTACACCTTC. Its protein is CASSDSNRGRDGYTF.

This sequence joins TRBV28 and TRBJ1-3; no clear D. The CDR3 runs 16 residues. Trimming left V 5 bases short and J 0 bases short, with 14 bases between. The germline gives CDR1 MDHEN, CDR2 SYDVKM. The CDR3: CASSTLAGNSGNTIYF. CDR3 nucleotide sequence: TGTGCCAGCAGTACACTTGCAGGAAACTCTGGAAACACCATATATTTT.

The chain joins TRBV18 to TRBJ1-2; no clear D. Per germline, CDR1 KGHSH and CDR2 LQKENI. Trimming removed 3 bases from V and 5 bases from J, with 16 bases in between. This CDR3 is 15 amino acids long. CDR3 sequence (DNA): TGTGCCAGCTCACCCGACGTCTTGATGACTTATGGCTACACCTTC. The encoded protein is CASSPDVLMTYGYTF.

This clone has only one observation. This chain uses TRBV7-2 with TRBJ2-7, with D perhaps matching TRBD2 (7 bases). Germline V gene sequence: CDR1 SGHTA, CDR2 FQGNSA. V lost 4 bases and J lost 6, with 13 bases in between. The CDR3 is made up of 13 amino acids. The CDR3: CASSSLGGGEQYF. The CDR3, as DNA: TGTGCCAGCAGCTCCCTGGGAGGGGGCGAGCAGTACTTC.